This is a list of T cell receptor beta chains from one sample in a study of blood T cell repertoires in COVID-19. Assay used: immunoSEQ multiplex PCR; TCRdb lists only in-frame clones, some missing. This table has roughly 140,000 clones, about nine tenths appearing once. Sequencing was done on a sample of PBMCs or T cells enriched from blood (not recorded which). The receptors were gathered from a man in his sixties who had recovered from COVID-19. Each CDR3 is given with its conserved first and last residue. The D gene is left open where the match is weak.

v_call	d_call	j_call	cdr3_aa
TRBV4-1	NA	TRBJ1-2	CASSQVGWGYTF
TRBV18	TRBD1	TRBJ2-1	CASSPPLQGVGIEQFF
TRBV6-5	NA	TRBJ1-1	CASSLGGGSTEAFF
TRBV7-8	TRBD2	TRBJ2-7	CASSPTSGRSEQYF
TRBV11-2	TRBD1	TRBJ1-4	CASSSAGGSYEKLFF
TRBV14	TRBD1	TRBJ1-4	CASSQDFYRGSFPTNEKLFF
TRBV3-1/TRBV3-2	NA	TRBJ2-3	CASSQDRSDTQYF
TRBV4-1	NA	TRBJ2-7	CASSQGSTGYEQYF
TRBV5-4	TRBD2	TRBJ2-7	CASSQGLAGQYEQYF
TRBV7-9	TRBD1	TRBJ2-3	CASSFGQAIFTDTQYF
TRBV2	TRBD1	TRBJ1-6	CARGGDRGNSPLHF
TRBV11-2	NA	TRBJ1-4	CASSLSVQGHEKLFF
TRBV3-1/TRBV3-2	TRBD1	TRBJ2-3	CASRSDRVTDTQYF
TRBV10-3	TRBD2	TRBJ2-7	CATSWVASGGALYEQYF
TRBV5-5	TRBD2	TRBJ2-5	CASSLGAGTSGTEETQYF
TRBV5-1	TRBD1	TRBJ1-2	CASSLIGQGVNTF
TRBV7-8	NA	TRBJ1-2	CASSLAGQERYGYTF
TRBV5-1	NA	TRBJ2-1	CASSTGRGSYNEQFF
TRBV2	TRBD1	TRBJ1-5	CASRARDRGLGNQPQHF
TRBV11-1	TRBD1	TRBJ2-7	CASSQTAGGNYEQYF
TRBV18	NA	TRBJ2-1	CASSRRSGDNEQFF
TRBV7-6	TRBD2	TRBJ2-3	CASQTRPAGIADTQYF
TRBV11-2	TRBD1	TRBJ1-1	CASSHRGYTEAFF
TRBV28	TRBD2	TRBJ2-7	CASNLRLAGGFGHEQYF
TRBV4-1	NA	TRBJ1-6	CASSLEGESAPLHF
TRBV27	NA	TRBJ1-5	CASSFRSNQPQHF
TRBV28	NA	TRBJ2-7	CASTGPGRGFSYEQYF
TRBV10-2	TRBD1	TRBJ2-1	CATWTGGRSSYNEQFF
TRBV15	TRBD2	TRBJ2-3	CATSRRTSGGTDTQYF
TRBV6-2/TRBV6-3	NA	TRBJ2-5	CASSSRHTKETQYF
TRBV27	TRBD2	TRBJ2-1	CASSRWTSGGVVNEQFF
TRBV9	TRBD1	TRBJ1-5	CASSEGTGGFTSNQPQHF
TRBV28	TRBD1	TRBJ2-7	CASSPGTAFAYEQYF
TRBV9	NA	TRBJ2-5	CASSVGRTGNNQETQYF
TRBV27	NA	TRBJ2-1	CASRERTEQFF
TRBV15	TRBD1	TRBJ2-3	CATSRPDRAGDTQYF
TRBV19	TRBD2	TRBJ2-5	CASSMALLAGGPQETQYF
TRBV6-4	TRBD2	TRBJ2-1	CASLAGTVSEQFF
TRBV7-9	NA	TRBJ1-3	CASSSDRGNTIYF
TRBV30	NA	TRBJ2-1	CARDVSSYNEQFF